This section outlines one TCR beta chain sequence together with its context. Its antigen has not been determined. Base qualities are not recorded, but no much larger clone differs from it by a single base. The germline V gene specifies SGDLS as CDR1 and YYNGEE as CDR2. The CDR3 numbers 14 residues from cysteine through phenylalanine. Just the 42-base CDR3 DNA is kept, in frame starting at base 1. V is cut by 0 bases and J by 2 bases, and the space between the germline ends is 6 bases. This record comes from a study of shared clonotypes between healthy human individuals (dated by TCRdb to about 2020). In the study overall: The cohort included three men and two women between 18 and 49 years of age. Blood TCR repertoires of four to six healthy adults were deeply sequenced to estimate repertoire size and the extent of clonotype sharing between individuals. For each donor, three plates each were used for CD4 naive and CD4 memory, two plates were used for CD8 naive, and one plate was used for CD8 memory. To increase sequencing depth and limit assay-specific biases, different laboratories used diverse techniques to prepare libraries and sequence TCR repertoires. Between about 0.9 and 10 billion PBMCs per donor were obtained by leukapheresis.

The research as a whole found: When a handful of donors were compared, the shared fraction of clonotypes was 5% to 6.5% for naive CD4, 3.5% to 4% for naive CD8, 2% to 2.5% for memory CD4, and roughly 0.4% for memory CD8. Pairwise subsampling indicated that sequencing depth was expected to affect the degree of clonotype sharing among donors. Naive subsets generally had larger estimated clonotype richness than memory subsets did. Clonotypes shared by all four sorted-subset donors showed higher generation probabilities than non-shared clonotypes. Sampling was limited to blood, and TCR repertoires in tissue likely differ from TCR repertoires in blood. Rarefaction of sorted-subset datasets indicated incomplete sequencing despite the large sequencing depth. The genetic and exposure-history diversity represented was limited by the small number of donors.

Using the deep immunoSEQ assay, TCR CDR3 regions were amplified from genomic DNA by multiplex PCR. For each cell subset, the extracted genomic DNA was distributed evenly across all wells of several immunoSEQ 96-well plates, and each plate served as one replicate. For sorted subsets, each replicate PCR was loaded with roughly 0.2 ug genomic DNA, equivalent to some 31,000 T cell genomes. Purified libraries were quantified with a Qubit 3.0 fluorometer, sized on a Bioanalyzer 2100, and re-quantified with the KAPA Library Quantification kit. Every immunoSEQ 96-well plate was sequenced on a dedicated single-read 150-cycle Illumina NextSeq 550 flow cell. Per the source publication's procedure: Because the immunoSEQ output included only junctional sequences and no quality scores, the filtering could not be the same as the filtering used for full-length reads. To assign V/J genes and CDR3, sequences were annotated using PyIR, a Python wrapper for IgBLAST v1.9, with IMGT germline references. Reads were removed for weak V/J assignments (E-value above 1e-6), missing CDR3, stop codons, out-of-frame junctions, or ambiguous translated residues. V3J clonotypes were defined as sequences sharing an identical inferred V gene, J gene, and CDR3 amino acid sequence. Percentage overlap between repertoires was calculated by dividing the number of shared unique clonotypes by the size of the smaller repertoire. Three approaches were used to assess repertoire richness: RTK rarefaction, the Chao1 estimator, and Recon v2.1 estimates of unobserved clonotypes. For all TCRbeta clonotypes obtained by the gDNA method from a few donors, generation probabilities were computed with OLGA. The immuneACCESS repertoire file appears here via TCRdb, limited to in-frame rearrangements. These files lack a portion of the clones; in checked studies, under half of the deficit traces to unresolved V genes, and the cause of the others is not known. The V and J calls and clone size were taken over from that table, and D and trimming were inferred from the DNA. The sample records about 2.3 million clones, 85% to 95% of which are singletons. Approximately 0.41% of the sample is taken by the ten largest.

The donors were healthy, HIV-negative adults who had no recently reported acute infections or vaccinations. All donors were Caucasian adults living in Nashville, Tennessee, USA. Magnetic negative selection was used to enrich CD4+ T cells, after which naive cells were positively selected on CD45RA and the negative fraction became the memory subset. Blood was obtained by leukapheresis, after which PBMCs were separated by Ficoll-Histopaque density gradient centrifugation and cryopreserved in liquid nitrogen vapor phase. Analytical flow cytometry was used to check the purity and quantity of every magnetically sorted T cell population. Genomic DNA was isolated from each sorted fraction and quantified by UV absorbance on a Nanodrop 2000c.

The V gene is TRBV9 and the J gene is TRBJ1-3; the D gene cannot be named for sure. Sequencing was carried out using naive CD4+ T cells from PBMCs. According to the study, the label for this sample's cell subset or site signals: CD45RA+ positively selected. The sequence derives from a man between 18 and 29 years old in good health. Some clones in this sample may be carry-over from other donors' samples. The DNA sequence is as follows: TGTGCCAGCAGCGTAGCTACGACTGGAAACACCATATATTTT. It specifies CASSVATTGNTIYF.